The next 19 T cell receptor beta chains were all read from a single sample in a study of cytomegalovirus exposure and HLA in healthy donors. A multiplex PCR was run with 60 Vbeta primers and 13 Jbeta primers. Using immunoSEQ multiplex PCR, the repertoire was profiled, and TCRdb retains in-frame clones only, with some absent. This sample has approximately 170,000 clones, with roughly four fifths found just once. The sequenced sample consisted of PBMCs. Every receptor here comes from a man in his fifties in good health and CMV-seropositive.

This clone appeared a single time. The chain links TRBV7-9 to TRBJ1-1; 7 bases align to TRBD1. The germline V gene has CDR1 SEHNR and CDR2 FQNEAQ (reference sequence). The V gene end was trimmed by 1 base and the J gene end by 1 base; junction bases not matched to a gene: 6. The CDR3 consists of 16 residues. CDR3 DNA sequence: TGTGCCAGCAGCTTAGTTTCGGGGACAGCGAACACTGAAGCTTTCTTT. Residues: CASSLVSGTANTEAFF.

As concerns this clone: The germline gene is not matched at one end of the junction; a read error may be the cause. This rearrangement joins TRBV18 to TRBJ1-2; TRBD1 agrees at 7 bases. Germline V gene sequence: CDR1 KGHSH, CDR2 LQKENI. The CDR3 contains 19 residues. CDR3 nucleotide sequence: TGTGCCAGCTCACCCTATCTGGTCCAATCCGGTCAGGGGGTCTATCGCTACACCTTC. It codes for CASSPYLVQSGQGVYRYTF.

The rearrangement links TRBV5-1 to TRBJ1-2, with 9 bases fitting TRBD1. V shed 6 bases, J shed 8 bases, and the junction held 14 bases outside the gene matches. Germline CDR1 and CDR2: SGHRS and YFSETQ. The length of the CDR3 is 15 residues. Here the CDR3 DNA reads TGCGCCAGCAAAATGTCGCTCCGGGACAGGGCCGGCTACACCTTC. Translation: CASKMSLRDRAGYTF.

This chain uses TRBV28 with TRBJ1-3; perhaps TRBD1 as D (5 bases). CDR1 MDHEN and CDR2 SYDVKM come from the germline V gene. The CDR3 is made up of 15 amino acids. The ends were cut back, 2 bases at V and 4 bases at J, with 12 bases in the middle. The CDR3 DNA sequence: TGTGCCAGCAGTTTAAGGGGACTTGGCGGAAACACCATATATTTT. Protein sequence: CASSLRGLGGNTIYF.

The chain employs TRBV2 and TRBJ1-6; a weak D match, TRBD1 (5 bases). V lost 5 bases and J lost 5, with 16 bases in between. Germline lookup yields CDR1 SNHLY and CDR2 FYNNEI. The CDR3 runs to 16 residues. DNA for the CDR3: TGTGCCAGCAGTACCAATTGGGGGACTGATAATTCACCCCTCCACTTT. This translates into CASSTNWGTDNSPLHF.

The V call is TRBV4-1, the J call TRBJ2-5, with a tentative D call TRBD1 (5 bases). Trimming took off 1 base at V and 5 bases at J, with 8 bases between the two ends. The CDR3 contains 13 residues. Germline loops: CDR1 MGHRA, CDR2 YSYEKL. The CDR3 DNA follows: TGCGCCAGCAGCCAAGTGACAGCCGAGACCCAGTACTTC. It yields the protein CASSQVTAETQYF.

This chain connects TRBV19 to TRBJ2-7; D possibly corresponds to TRBD1 (5 bases). Germline V CDR1 and CDR2: LNHDA, SQIVND (reference sequence). The CDR3 length is 14 residues. Trimming shortened V by 4 bases and J by 1 base, and 11 bases separated the two germline ends. The CDR3 nucleotides read TGTGCCAGTAGTACCGGAAGGGGATCCTACGAGCAGTACTTC. Protein: CASSTGRGSYEQYF.

The count of this clone is one. V is TRBV5-4 and J is TRBJ1-2; possibly TRBD1 for D (5 bases). The CDR3 runs to 14 residues. With 7 bases removed from V and 2 bases from J, the gap between germline ends came to 15 bases. CDR1 is SGHNT and CDR2 is YYREEE in the germline V gene (reference sequence). In DNA form, the CDR3 reads TGTGCCAGCTATTCCACGGGGGGGAACTATGGCTACACCTTC. Translation gives CASYSTGGNYGYTF.

The V and J genes are TRBV2 and TRBJ1-1; tentatively, D is TRBD1 (6 bases). With 7 bases removed from V and 1 base from J, the gap between germline ends came to 16 bases. The CDR3 has 15 amino acids. Germline V gives CDR1 SNHLY, CDR2 FYNNEI. The DNA for the CDR3 is TGTGCCAGCACTGGGGTCGGGGGGCCGAACACTGAAGCTTTCTTT. It is translated as CASTGVGGPNTEAFF.

V gene TRBV27 combines with J gene TRBJ2-5, with 15 bases fitting TRBD2. The CDR3 length is 15 residues. Per germline, CDR1 MNHEY and CDR2 SMNVEV (reference sequence). V shed 3 bases, J shed 7 bases, and the junction held 3 bases outside the gene matches. CDR3 bases: TGTGCCAGCAGTTTCGGACTAGCGGGAGGGGGGACCCAGTACTTC. Translated, it gives CASSFGLAGGGTQYF.

The chain joins TRBV18 to TRBJ2-1; 9 bases are shared with TRBD1. The CDR3 is made up of 15 amino acids. CDR1 and CDR2 (germline): KGHSH, LQKENI. The ends lost 5 bases at V and 8 bases at J; junction bases unmatched: 10. The chain's CDR3 is CASSRPGQGIHEQFF. In nucleotides, the CDR3 is TGTGCCAGCTCAAGGCCGGGACAGGGTATCCATGAGCAGTTCTTC.

The chain's CDR3 is CASSFSGSSVRQFF. The CDR3 DNA is TGTGCCAGCAGCTTTAGCGGGAGCTCGGTGCGTCAGTTCTTC. The chain recombines TRBV7-3 with TRBJ2-1, with TRBD2 identical over 9 bases. Germline V gene data show CDR1 as SGHTA and CDR2 as FQGTGA. V shed 3 bases and J 13 bases; nucleotides not matched to a gene: 10. CDR3 length: 14 residues.

CDR3 amino acids: CASSLAGQPNEKLFF. The CDR3 DNA is TGTGCCAGCAGCTTAGCGGGACAGCCTAATGAAAAACTGTTTTTT. The genes are TRBV7-2 and TRBJ1-4; 7 bases line up with TRBD1. Looked up from germline, CDR1 is SGHTA and CDR2 is FQGNSA. The CDR3 runs to 15 residues. After removal of 0 bases from V and 3 bases from J, the junction contained 1 base not matched to a gene.

This clone was picked up a small number of times. The chain links TRBV11-2 to TRBJ2-4, with a weak D call TRBD2 (5 bases). The ends were cut back, 0 bases at V and 8 bases at J, with 8 bases in the middle. Germline values: CDR1 SGHAT, CDR2 FQNNGV. The CDR3 is 13 amino acids. CDR3 coding DNA: TGTGCCAGCAGCTTAGAACACGGGGACATTCAGTACTTC. It yields the protein CASSLEHGDIQYF. The full variable domain, in which reference TRBV11-2 and TRBJ2-4 provide the parts outside the CDR3, is EAGVAQSPRYKIIEKRQSVAFWCNPISGHATLYWYQQILGQGPKLLIQFQNNGVVDDSQLPKDRFSAERLKGVDSTLKIQPAKLEDSAVYLCASSLEHGDIQYFGAGTRLSVL.

The CDR3 protein is CAWSVKMGPGNQPQHF. The CDR3 DNA follows: TGTGCCTGGAGTGTAAAAATGGGGCCGGGCAATCAGCCCCAGCATTTT. This chain uses TRBV30 with TRBJ1-5, with a weak D call TRBD1 (5 bases). The CDR3 loop spans 16 amino acids. CDR1 is GTSNPN and CDR2 is SVGIG in the germline V gene (reference sequence). V was cut by 0 bases and J by 2 bases, with 14 bases left in between.

The CDR3 loop is CASSFKTSGSLHEQFF. CDR3 bases: TGTGCCAGCAGCTTTAAAACTAGCGGGAGTCTGCATGAGCAGTTCTTC. The V and J genes are TRBV7-9 and TRBJ2-1; TRBD2 agrees at 11 bases. This CDR3 is 16 amino acids long. With V trimmed by 3 bases and J by 8 bases, 9 bases remained unmatched. The germline gives CDR1 SEHNR, CDR2 FQNEAQ (reference sequence).

The chain couples TRBV7-9 to TRBJ1-5; possible D gene TRBD1, 6 bases. This CDR3 contains 13 residues. Trimming shortened V by 3 bases and J by 7 bases, and 10 bases separated the two germline ends. Per germline, CDR1 SEHNR and CDR2 FQNEAQ (reference sequence). This CDR3 is CASSLAGEQPQHF. The CDR3 region has the DNA TGTGCCAGCAGCTTGGCAGGGGAGCAGCCCCAGCATTTT.

CDR3 sequence reads: CASSLYPLQGLAKNIQYF. For the CDR3, the DNA is TGTGCCAGCAGTTTATACCCCCTCCAGGGGTTAGCCAAAAACATTCAGTACTTC. The V gene is TRBV27, the J gene TRBJ2-4; D might be TRBD1 (6 bases). This CDR3 has 18 residues. V lost 1 base to trimming and J lost 0 bases, with 16 bases between them. Per the germline V gene, CDR1 is MNHEY and CDR2 is SMNVEV (reference sequence).

The genes are TRBV29-1 and TRBJ1-2; weak D call: TRBD1 (6 bases). Between the trimmed V and J ends, which lost 0 bases and 1 base, there was a span of 18 bases. The CDR3 extends over 17 amino acids. Germline lookup yields CDR1 SQVTM and CDR2 ANQGSEA. The CDR3 nucleotides read TGCAGCGTTGAAGATCGGACAGACAGGATGATTAACTATGGCTACACCTTC. Protein product: CSVEDRTDRMINYGYTF.